This TCR beta chain was sequenced for a study of T-cell memory formation after mild COVID-19. This clonotype was observed a few times. Relative to the germline gene, one junction end is altered; a read error may explain this. From germline, CDR1 is KGHDR and CDR2 SFDVKD. The CDR3 loop spans 12 amino acids. TCRdb re-analysed the 5' RACE reads in MiXCR, keeping a single row per CDR3 protein. The sample holds around 370,000 distinct CDR3 sequences, about 21% seen once. The chain links TRBV24-1 to TRBJ1-1; 7 nucleotides line up with TRBD1. The sequence was obtained from an adult woman who had mild COVID-19 (a few samples of this study predate the infection). Cell type and time point are not known. Sequencing was done on a sample of PBMCs or a T cell subset sorted from them (not recorded which). CDR3 region: CATSDLRTGPTF. The CDR3 DNA reads as TGTGCCACCAGTGATTTGCGGACAGGCCCCACGTTT.